The rows below give T cell receptor beta chains drawn from one sample of a study of T cell repertoires in urothelial bladder cancer. TCRdb keeps only in-frame clones here, not all; method: immunoSEQ multiplex PCR. The sample consists of more than 10,000 clones, around 64% of them appearing once. Sequencing was done on a sample of tumor-infiltrating cells from bladder cancer. These receptors were collected from a human donor with urothelial carcinoma. Each CDR3 is given with its conserved first and last residue. The D gene is left open where the match is weak. Clone size is shown for a subset of rows, as once, few, many or a class of expanded clone.

clone size,J gene,D gene,V gene,CDR3 DNA,CDR3 protein
NA,TRBJ2-5,NA,TRBV13,TGTGCCAGCAGCCGGACTTCCCAAGAGACCCAGTACTTC,CASSRTSQETQYF
NA,TRBJ1-2,NA,TRBV7-8,TGTGCCAGCAGCCCCGGAGGTGGCTATGGCTACACCTTC,CASSPGGGYGYTF
NA,TRBJ2-1,NA,TRBV4-2,TGTGCCAGCAGCCAAGATCGGGGCGAACAGTTTATCTTC,CASSQDRGEQFIF
NA,TRBJ1-1,NA,TRBV6-6,TGTGCCAGCAGTTACTCTGGACCCCCGACGGCTTTCTTT,CASSYSGPPTAFF
NA,TRBJ1-1,NA,TRBV9,TGTGCCAGCAGCGGAAATACAGCGAACACTGAAGCTTTCTTT,CASSGNTANTEAFF
NA,TRBJ1-3,NA,TRBV11-3,TGTGCCAGCAGCTCGGACAAGAGGTCTGGAAACACCATATATTTT,CASSSDKRSGNTIYF
once,TRBJ2-1,TRBD2,TRBV5-1,TGCGCCAGCAGCTTGAGGCAGCGGGGGGGAAACAATGAGCAGTTCTTC,CASSLRQRGGNNEQFF
NA,TRBJ2-7,TRBD1,TRBV27,TGTGCCAGCAGTTTTTTGGGGACAGGTTCCTACGAGCAGTACTTC,CASSFLGTGSYEQYF
NA,TRBJ1-1,TRBD1,TRBV5-1,TGCGCCAGCAGCTTTTCGACAGGGAGTCCCGAGAACACTGAAGCTTTCTTT,CASSFSTGSPENTEAFF
NA,TRBJ2-1,NA,TRBV5-1,TGCGCCAGCAGCCCGGGTGACGCCCTTATCAGCAATGAGCAGTTCTTC,CASSPGDALISNEQFF
NA,TRBJ2-1,TRBD2,TRBV30,TGTGCCTGGAGCGACGGGACTAGCGGGGGCCCTGATCTACAGTTCTTC,CAWSDGTSGGPDLQFF
NA,TRBJ1-1,NA,TRBV19,TGTGCCAGTACTGCGCGGGGGCCTTGGAACACTGAAGCTTTCTTT,CASTARGPWNTEAFF
NA,TRBJ2-7,TRBD1,TRBV30,TGTGCCTCCTTGGACAGGGCCAACTACGAGCAGTACTTC,CASLDRANYEQYF
few,TRBJ2-6,TRBD1,TRBV18,TGTGCCAGCTCACCATTGGGGACAGGCAGAAACTCTGGGGCCAACGTCCTGACTTTC,CASSPLGTGRNSGANVLTF
NA,TRBJ2-1,NA,TRBV6-5,TGTGCCAGCAGTTACCGGTCCTCGCGGGGCAATGAGCAGTTCTTC,CASSYRSSRGNEQFF
once,TRBJ2-2,NA,TRBV19,TGTGCCAGTAGTTCCTCCGGGACAAACACCGGGGAGCTGTTTTTT,CASSSSGTNTGELFF
NA,TRBJ1-5,NA,TRBV7-2,TGTGCCAGCAGCTTAGGTCAGGGGCCCCAGCATTTT,CASSLGQGPQHF
NA,TRBJ2-1,TRBD1,TRBV6-5,TGTGCCAGCAGTTACTCTTGGACAGGGGCCTACAATGAGCAGTTCTTC,CASSYSWTGAYNEQFF
NA,TRBJ2-5,NA,TRBV6-5,TGTGCCAGCAGTTACGGTAGTGAGGAATCGATAGAGACCCAGTACTTC,CASSYGSEESIETQYF
NA,TRBJ2-3,TRBD2,TRBV7-3,TGTGCCAGCAGCTTAACGTTGACTAGCGGGGATACGCAGTATTTT,CASSLTLTSGDTQYF
few,TRBJ1-5,NA,TRBV7-9,TGTGCCAGCAGCTTGCAGGAGGATCAGCCCCAGCATTTT,CASSLQEDQPQHF
NA,TRBJ2-5,NA,TRBV7-9,TGTGCCAGCAGCTTAGTTAAAGGGCACTTCCAAGAGACCCAGTACTTC,CASSLVKGHFQETQYF
NA,TRBJ2-3,NA,TRBV29-1,TGCAGCGTTGAAGGGACAACCTCCACAGATACGCAGTATTTT,CSVEGTTSTDTQYF
NA,TRBJ1-1,NA,TRBV7-8,TGTGCCAGCAGCTTAGGCCTGTTGGTTGAATTGAACACTGAAGCTTTCTTT,CASSLGLLVELNTEAFF
NA,TRBJ2-7,TRBD1,TRBV6-1,TGTGCCAGCAGTGAGGGTGGGACAGGGAAAATCAAGCAGTACTTC,CASSEGGTGKIKQYF
NA,TRBJ2-1,NA,TRBV25-1,TGTGCCAGCAGTCTTGGTTACTCCTACAATGAGCAGTTCTTC,CASSLGYSYNEQFF
NA,TRBJ2-1,TRBD2,TRBV4-1,TGCGCCAGCGAGATCGAGGGGGGTCCTAGCGGGGTCAATGAGCAGTTCTTC,CASEIEGGPSGVNEQFF
NA,TRBJ2-2,TRBD1,TRBV27,TGTGCCAGCAGGCCGGGACAGGCGAACACCGGGGAGCTGTTTTTT,CASRPGQANTGELFF
NA,TRBJ2-3,NA,TRBV4-2,TGTGCCAGCAGCCAAGTGGGGTCCATCACAGATACGCAGTATTTT,CASSQVGSITDTQYF
NA,TRBJ2-2,TRBD2,TRBV5-1,TGCGCCAGCAGCCATGGACTAGTGGAAAGCACCGGGGAGCTGTTTTTT,CASSHGLVESTGELFF
medium-sized,TRBJ1-4,NA,TRBV4-1,TGCGCCAGCAGCCAAGAACGAAATAATGAAAAACTGTTTTTT,CASSQERNNEKLFF
NA,TRBJ1-1,TRBD1,TRBV6-5,TGTGCCAGCAGTTACGGGACAGGGGGCACTGAAGCTTTCTTT,CASSYGTGGTEAFF
NA,TRBJ2-3,NA,TRBV7-9,TGTGCCAGCAGCTTTTATACTCCTAGCACAGATACGCAGTATTTT,CASSFYTPSTDTQYF
NA,TRBJ2-1,TRBD2,TRBV7-6,TGTGCCAGCAGCTTAGGGGGGGGTATTACCTCCTACAATGAGCAGTTCTTC,CASSLGGGITSYNEQFF
few,TRBJ2-2,TRBD2,TRBV6-1,TGTGCCAGCTACCGGGGGGGCAGTTCCGGGGAGCTGTTTTTT,CASYRGGSSGELFF
NA,TRBJ1-1,TRBD1,TRBV6-6,TGTGCCAGCAACGACAGGGCGGACACTGAAGCTTTCTTT,CASNDRADTEAFF
few,TRBJ1-1,NA,TRBV10-3,TGTGCCATCAGTCCGGGACGGATGAACACTGAAGCTTTCTTT,CAISPGRMNTEAFF
NA,TRBJ2-2,NA,TRBV5-4,TGTGCCAGCAGCCGGGACCAAGGGACCGGGGAGCTGTTTTTT,CASSRDQGTGELFF
NA,TRBJ2-3,TRBD1,TRBV27,TGTGCCAGCAGAAGGGGACAGGGCGCAGATACGCAGTATTTT,CASRRGQGADTQYF
NA,TRBJ2-6,NA,TRBV19,TGTGCCAGTAGTATCAGGTTTGCGTTCTCTGGGGCCAACGTCCTGACTTTC,CASSIRFAFSGANVLTF
NA,TRBJ1-3,NA,TRBV19,TGTGCCAGTAGGCGGGATGCCTCTGGAAACACCATATATTTT,CASRRDASGNTIYF
NA,TRBJ1-2,TRBD1,TRBV11-3,TGTGCCAGCAGCGAACGACAGGGGGCCGGCTACACCTTC,CASSERQGAGYTF
few,TRBJ1-1,NA,TRBV18,TGTGCCAGCTCACCACCTTGGGCAGGGTACATGAACACTGAAGCTTTCTTT,CASSPPWAGYMNTEAFF
NA,TRBJ2-3,NA,TRBV6-6,TGTGCCAGCAGCCCCCAGGGTACTAGCACAGATACGCAGTATTTT,CASSPQGTSTDTQYF
NA,TRBJ1-2,TRBD1,TRBV10-2,TGCGCCAGCAGAGGACAGGGGGCGCAGTATGGCTACACCTTC,CASRGQGAQYGYTF
few,TRBJ2-5,TRBD2,TRBV4-3,TGCGCCAGCAGCCAAGACCCTCCGGGGACTAGAGGAGGAGAGACCCAGTACTTC,CASSQDPPGTRGGETQYF
few,TRBJ2-3,NA,TRBV9,TGTGCCAGCAGCGTAGCTACGGCCGTAGATACGCAGTATTTT,CASSVATAVDTQYF
NA,TRBJ2-3,TRBD1,TRBV14,TGTGCCAGCAGCCAGACAGGGGGAGGCACAGATACGCAGTATTTT,CASSQTGGGTDTQYF
NA,TRBJ2-3,NA,TRBV4-2,TGTGCCAGCAGCCAAGATAGACGCACGACTAGCACAGATACGCAGTATTTT,CASSQDRRTTSTDTQYF
NA,TRBJ1-1,NA,TRBV7-8,TGTGCCAGCAGCCTCGGGGGGGTCACTGAAGCTTTCTTT,CASSLGGVTEAFF
once,TRBJ1-1,TRBD1,TRBV5-4,TGTGCCAGCAGCGGGGACAGGGCATCAGCTGAAGCTTTCTTT,CASSGDRASAEAFF
NA,TRBJ1-2,NA,TRBV11-1,TGTGCCAGCAGCACCAGTTCCGGGGGCGCCGGCTACACCTTC,CASSTSSGGAGYTF
once,TRBJ2-5,TRBD2,TRBV5-4,TGTGCCAGCAGCTTGGAATCGGCGGGGGAGGCTCAAGAGACCCAGTACTTC,CASSLESAGEAQETQYF
NA,TRBJ2-1,NA,TRBV7-6,TGTGCCAGCAGCCCTAGCTCCAGTGTCTCCTACAATGAGCAGTTCTTC,CASSPSSSVSYNEQFF
NA,TRBJ2-7,TRBD1,TRBV11-3,TGTGCCAGCAGCCAGGACAGGGCCGCCTACGAGCAGTACTTC,CASSQDRAAYEQYF
NA,TRBJ2-3,NA,TRBV7-8,TGTGCCAGCAGCTTAGGGGTGATGCGGCTCACAGATACGCAGTATTTT,CASSLGVMRLTDTQYF
NA,TRBJ1-3,NA,TRBV29-1,TGCAGCGTTGTAGGGGCCGGAAACACCATATATTTT,CSVVGAGNTIYF
few,TRBJ2-1,TRBD2,TRBV30,TGTGCCTGGACCCCCGGGACTAGCGGGTCATACAATGAGCAGTTCTTC,CAWTPGTSGSYNEQFF
NA,TRBJ1-2,NA,TRBV4-2,TGTGCCAGCAGCCAAGCCGGGTCAGGGCCAGGGCGGTATGGCTACACCTTC,CASSQAGSGPGRYGYTF